This T cell receptor (beta chain) is from a study of Ad26.COV2.S vaccination and SARS-CoV-2 variants. Study-level background: This donor came from the COV1001 trial of Ad26.COV2.S. Ad26.COV2.S was injected intramuscularly once or twice, 56 days apart.

The V gene's germline CDR1 is MNHNS and CDR2 SASEGT. The CDR3 runs to 12 residues. V was pared by 3 bases and J by 3 bases, with 6 bases between. Stated treatment: about 20 received Ad26.COV2.S at low or high dose, single or two shots; 5 received placebo; per-sample allocation not given. The investigators took samples on day 63 after the first vaccine or placebo injection. Method: immunoSEQ multiplex PCR; TCRdb's copy keeps in-frame clones and lacks some. This sample has about 350,000 clones, with about 87% found just once. The table lists this clone with a count of one. The sequences come from peripheral blood, collected in a trial of Ad26.COV2.S vaccine versus placebo. The sequence was obtained from a person between 18 and 59 years old who received the Ad26.COV2.S COVID-19 vaccine or a placebo. V usage is TRBV6-1 and J usage is TRBJ2-7; D uncertain. CDR3 in DNA: TGTGCCAGCAGTGATTTACTCTACGAGCAGTACTTC. Amino acids: CASSDLLYEQYF.